The present TCR beta chain was sequenced within a study of naive and memory T cell subsets. Overall study findings and caveats: Naive repertoires, especially CD8, held a few larger clonotypes, possibly memory cells re-expressing CD45RA.

This CDR3 comprises 13 residues. The germline V and J ends were trimmed by 6 bases and 1 base, with 12 bases remaining between them. Germline CDR1 is SQVTM and CDR2 is ANQGSEA. This clonotype was observed a single time. Its antigen remains unknown. The beta constant-region primer was an equimolar mix of two oligonucleotides covering TRBC1 and TRBC2. Ligated cDNA was amplified by four rounds of PCR with nested alpha and beta constant-region primers and SP2. MiXCR, applied by TCRdb to the UMI-ligation and nested PCR reads, yields one record per CDR3 protein. The profile shows over 110,000 distinct CDR3 sequences, more than 15% of them singletons.

The origin of this receptor is a human donor in good health. The V and J genes are TRBV29-1 and TRBJ1-1, with D hard to call. Sequenced sample: naive CD8+ T cells from blood. CDR3 sequence (DNA): TGCAGCGTCCCCTTAGGCCCGAACACTGAAGCTTTCTTT. Encoded protein: CSVPLGPNTEAFF.